Following are 9 T cell receptor beta chains from one sample sequenced in a study of blood T cells in healthy people across ages. A sample-barcoded 5' primer and a J-beta primer mix were used in a second PCR of about 6 to 12 cycles. TCRdb re-analysed the 5' RACE reads in MiXCR, keeping a single row per CDR3 protein. Of some 1,800,000 distinct CDR3 sequences in the sample, about two fifths were seen once. Material for sequencing was blood. The receptors stem from a human donor in good health.

This clonotype was observed a handful of times. Here the CDR3 DNA reads TGTGCCAGCAGCGCCACAATAAACTATGGCTACACCTTC. The encoded protein is CASSATINYGYTF. V gene TRBV7-8 combines with J gene TRBJ1-2; D is uncertain. Trimming took off 5 bases at V and 2 bases at J, with 9 bases between the two ends. Germline CDR1 and CDR2: SGHVS and FQNEAQ. The CDR3 runs 13 residues.

In DNA form, the CDR3 reads TGTGCCAGCACCCTTAGGGGACCGGCTGAAGCTTTCTTT. It is translated as CASTLRGPAEAFF. J is TRBJ1-1 and V is TRBV2; tentative D call: TRBD1 (5 bases). Per germline, CDR1 SNHLY and CDR2 FYNNEI. The CDR3 is made up of 13 amino acids. Trimming removed 7 bases from V and 6 bases from J, with 15 bases in between.

This clonotype was counted between two and nine times. The rearrangement joins TRBV6-1 to TRBJ2-7; 7 bases line up with TRBD1. The CDR3 loop spans 15 amino acids. Germline V gene lookup returns CDR1 MNHNS and CDR2 SASEGT. Trimming cost V 5 bases and J 3 bases; bases outside gene matches: 10. The CDR3 DNA reads as TGTGCCAGCAGTCCCTTAGGGGGCGGACTCTACGAGCAGTACTTC. Its protein is CASSPLGGGLYEQYF.

This clonotype appeared once. The rearrangement links TRBV6-6 to TRBJ2-1, with TRBD1 as a possible D gene (6 bases). Trimming removed 10 bases at V and 5 bases at J, with 9 bases between. Germline V gene sequence: CDR1 MNHNY, CDR2 SVGAGI (reference sequence). The CDR3 totals 11 residues. The CDR3 DNA reads as TGTGCCACGGCAGGGGACAATGAGCAGTTCTTC. This codes for CATAGDNEQFF.

This chain connects TRBV20-1 to TRBJ2-1; 9 bases are a match to TRBD1. Germline CDR1 is DFQATT and CDR2 is SNEGSKA (reference sequence). The junction had 15 bases not matched to a gene; V was cut back by 0 bases and J by 0 bases. The CDR3 spans 20 residues. The CDR3 bases are TGCAGTGCTAGAGATATAGGAGGACAGGGGCCCAGGGGCTCCTACAATGAGCAGTTCTTC. Its protein is CSARDIGGQGPRGSYNEQFF.

This rearrangement joins TRBV12-3 or TRBV12-4 to TRBJ1-2, with D perhaps matching TRBD1 (6 bases). Trimming removed 3 bases from V and 8 bases from J, with 10 bases in between. The CDR3 totals 12 residues. Written as DNA, the CDR3 is TGTGCCAGCAGTTTTGAGGGGGGCGGCTACACCTTC. Translation gives CASSFEGGGYTF.

A single count supports this clonotype. The chain has TRBV7-2 and TRBJ1-2, with D hard to call. V was clipped by 4 bases and J by 0 bases, with 18 bases between them. From germline, CDR1 is SGHTA and CDR2 FQGNSA. The CDR3 has 17 residues. In DNA, the CDR3 is TGTGCCAGCAGCTCCCATAAAATATACGCCTCTAACTATGGCTACACCTTC. As protein: CASSSHKIYASNYGYTF. The whole variable domain, filled in from reference TRBV7-2 and TRBJ1-2, reads GAGVSQSPSNKVTEKGKDVELRCDPISGHTALYWYRQSLGQGLEFLIYFQGNSAPDKSGLPSDRFSAERTGGSVSTLTIQRTQQEDSAVYLCASSSHKIYASNYGYTFGSGTRLTVV.

V is TRBV7-9 and J is TRBJ1-5, with 8 bases aligning to TRBD1. V was pared by 4 bases and J by 6 bases, with 8 bases of the junction left unmatched. The germline V gene has CDR1 SEHNR and CDR2 FQNEAQ (reference sequence). CDR3 length: 15 amino acids. This CDR3 reads CASSSHRGESQPQHF. CDR3 bases: TGTGCCAGCAGCTCTCACAGGGGGGAGAGTCAGCCCCAGCATTTT.

The chain employs TRBV4-3 and TRBJ2-1; the match to TRBD2 covers 8 bases. Germline V lookup: CDR1 LGHNA, CDR2 YSLEER. CDR3 length: 16 amino acids. V gave up 0 bases and J gave up 3 bases; unmatched junction bases: 4. The CDR3 nucleotides read TGCGCCAGCAGCCAAGACGCTAGCGGGTACTACAATGAGCAGTTCTTC. It specifies CASSQDASGYYNEQFF.